These 26 T cell receptor beta chains were all obtained from the same sample, sequenced in a study of shared clonotypes between healthy human individuals (dated by TCRdb to about 2020). Libraries were built with the immunoSEQ multiplex PCR assay. TCRdb retrieved this table from immuneACCESS and kept in-frame rearrangements only. Not all clones are present; in checked studies, unresolved V genes account for under half, and no reason is known for the remainder. In all, the sample holds about 500,000 clones, and roughly three quarters of those were seen once. The top ten constitute about 11% of the sample. The sample was PBMCs. Receptors originate from a woman aged 40 to 49 in good health. Some clones in this sample may be carry-over from other donors' samples.

This clone was found a few times. A far larger clone is one base from this, pointing to a likely read error. The CDR3 protein is CAWSASQVRRGSDTEALF. CDR3 DNA sequence: TGTGCCTGGAGTGCCTCCCAGGTCCGACGGGGATCGGACACTGAAGCTCTCTTT. The rearrangement links TRBV30 to TRBJ1-1; possibly TRBD1 for D (5 bases). CDR1 is GTSNPN and CDR2 is SVGIG in the germline V gene (reference sequence). The CDR3 length is 18 residues.

The genes are TRBV29-1 and TRBJ1-2; D perhaps matches TRBD1 (6 bases). The CDR3 runs 12 residues. Germline V gene lookup returns CDR1 SQVTM and CDR2 ANQGSEA. Trimming removed 6 bases from V and 6 bases from J, with 14 bases in between. CDR3 in amino acids: CSVQTGLDGYTF. DNA of the CDR3: TGCAGCGTACAGACAGGACTAGATGGCTACACCTTC.

This clone was counted a few times. Since a far larger clone is one base different, this is likely a read error. The chain carries TRBV30 and TRBJ2-7; D gene uncertain. V was trimmed by 0 bases and J by 6 bases, leaving 12 bases between them. CDR1 and CDR2 (germline): GTSNPN, SVGIG (reference sequence). The CDR3 loop spans 13 amino acids. The CDR3 loop is CAWSVSLESEQYF. For the CDR3, the DNA is TGTGCCTGGAGTGTGTCCCTCGAAAGCGAGCAGTACTTC.

This rearrangement joins TRBV4-1 to TRBJ2-1; TRBD1 might be the D (5 bases). The germline V and J ends were trimmed by 1 base and 1 base, with 8 bases remaining between them. The CDR3 covers 15 residues. Looked up from germline, CDR1 is MGHRA and CDR2 is YSYEKL. This chain's CDR3 is CASSQVGRSYNEQFF. Written as DNA, the CDR3 is TGCGCCAGCAGCCAAGTGGGGCGGTCCTACAATGAGCAGTTCTTC.

This chain uses TRBV18 with TRBJ2-3; D ambiguous. In germline, CDR1 is KGHSH, CDR2 LQKENI. The CDR3 runs to 14 residues. V lost 4 bases and J 0 bases, leaving 8 bases between the germline ends. CDR3 sequence reads: CASSLRSSTDTQYF. The CDR3 DNA is TGTGCCAGCTCACTGAGGAGTAGCACAGATACGCAGTATTTT.

The chain joins TRBV6-6 to TRBJ2-7; TRBD1 aligns across 7 bases. The CDR3 is 15 residues long. V was clipped by 7 bases and J by 4 bases; unmatched bases: 13. Germline CDR1 and CDR2: MNHNY and SVGAGI (reference sequence). The CDR3 sequence is CASNSDRVGRYEQYF. The CDR3 DNA follows: TGTGCCAGCAACTCCGACAGGGTGGGTCGTTACGAGCAGTACTTC.

This clone was seen more than once but under ten times. This sequence joins TRBV19 and TRBJ1-1, with D possibly TRBD1 on 5 matching bases. The V end was cut by 7 bases, the J end by 4 bases, with 19 bases between. CDR3 length equals 15 residues. The V gene's germline CDR1 is LNHDA and CDR2 SQIVND (reference sequence). DNA for the CDR3: TGTGCCAGTATCCCCCGTGCCGGGGGGATCACTGAAGCTTTCTTT. As protein: CASIPRAGGITEAFF.

V usage is TRBV23-1 and J usage is TRBJ2-4, with D unclear. TRBV23-1 is annotated as an ORF whose role is uncertain. V was cut by 4 bases and J by 0 bases, with 13 bases left in between. The CDR3 contains 16 residues. The CDR3 DNA reads TGCGCCAGCAGTCTCCGCCAGGTCGTAGCCAAAAACATTCAGTACTTC. Its protein is CASSLRQVVAKNIQYF.

Comments on this clone: The junction and the germline gene differ at one end; a read error may be behind it. The chain is built from TRBV29-1 and TRBJ2-7; 7 nucleotides match TRBD2. Germline-derived CDR1 and CDR2 are SQVTM and ANQGSEA. The CDR3 totals 14 residues. The DNA for the CDR3 is TGCAGCGTTGAGCCCAGCGGGAAGACTTACGTGCAGTACTTC. Amino acids: CSVEPSGKTYVQYF.

The gene calls are TRBV7-8 and TRBJ2-5; 8 positions agree with TRBD1. The CDR3 covers 17 residues. The J segment lost 2 bases and the V segment lost 0 bases, leaving 8 bases of the junction unmatched. Germline V gene lookup returns CDR1 SGHVS and CDR2 FQNEAQ. The CDR3: CASSLARTGLQQETQYF. The DNA of the CDR3 is TGTGCCAGCAGCTTAGCGAGGACAGGGCTTCAACAAGAGACCCAGTACTTC.

The genes are TRBV25-1 and TRBJ2-1; D could derive from TRBD1 or TRBD2 (5 bases each). The CDR3 is made up of 15 amino acids. CDR1 MGHDK and CDR2 SYGVNS come from the germline V gene. Trimming cost V 4 bases and J 4 bases, with 14 bases left between them. CDR3 DNA: TGTGCCAGCAGTGCGCCTCCGGGACCATACAATGAGCAGTTCTTC. Amino acids: CASSAPPGPYNEQFF.

The CDR3 sequence: CASRGGHPYEQYF. CDR3 sequence (DNA): TGTGCCAGCAGGGGGGGACATCCCTACGAGCAGTACTTC. The V call is TRBV2, the J call TRBJ2-7; the D call may be TRBD1 or TRBD2 (6 bases each). V lost 6 bases to trimming and J lost 2 bases, with 11 bases between them. Germline values: CDR1 SNHLY, CDR2 FYNNEI. This CDR3 is built from 13 residues.

This clone appeared a few times. The CDR3 sequence is CASSLRHRESEAFF. The CDR3, as DNA: TGTGCCAGCAGCTTAAGGCACAGGGAATCTGAAGCTTTCTTT. V gene TRBV7-2 combines with J gene TRBJ1-1, with D tentatively TRBD1 (6 bases). V was clipped by 2 bases and J by 6 bases, with 13 bases between them. There are 14 residues in the CDR3. CDR1 and CDR2 from the germline V gene are SGHTA and FQGNSA. The variable domain in full, with the rest retrieved from reference TRBV7-2 and TRBJ1-1, is GAGVSQSPSNKVTEKGKDVELRCDPISGHTALYWYRQSLGQGLEFLIYFQGNSAPDKSGLPSDRFSAERTGGSVSTLTIQRTQQEDSAVYLCASSLRHRESEAFFGQGTRLTVV.

On this clone: A far bigger clonotype differs at one base, so this is likely a read error. The sample holds other DNA sequences that translate to the same CDR3. The chain employs TRBV30 and TRBJ1-5; the match to TRBD1 covers 7 bases. CDR3 length: 16 residues. Germline V gives CDR1 GTSNPN, CDR2 SVGIG (reference sequence). CDR3 in DNA: TGTGCCTGGGGCCGCAGGGGGAGGTATGGCAATCAGCCCCAGCACTTT. Amino acids: CAWGRRGRYGNQPQHF.

The chain recombines TRBV2 with TRBJ2-3, with 7 bases that match TRBD1. The V gene end was trimmed by 5 bases and the J gene end by 1 base; junction bases not matched to a gene: 9. CDR3 length equals 16 residues. Germline V gives CDR1 SNHLY, CDR2 FYNNEI. The CDR3 protein is CASSPQGQVGTDTQYF. CDR3 in DNA: TGTGCCAGCAGTCCCCAAGGACAGGTCGGCACAGATACGCAGTATTTT.

The rearrangement uses TRBV10-3 and TRBJ1-1, with 8 bases that match TRBD1. The junction had 5 bases not matched to a gene; V was cut back by 8 bases and J by 6 bases. Germline CDR1 and CDR2: ENHRY and SYGVKD. The CDR3 is made up of 12 amino acids. The CDR3 protein is CAIRPGGSEAFF. The DNA for the CDR3 is TGTGCCATCCGGCCAGGGGGCTCTGAAGCTTTCTTT.

This clone was recorded a few times. J is TRBJ2-7 and V is TRBV5-1, with 9 bases matching TRBD2. This CDR3 contains 15 residues. J lost 7 bases, V lost 0 bases, and 8 bases had no gene match. Germline CDR1 and CDR2: SGHRS and YFSETQ. The CDR3 nucleotides are TGCGCCAGCAGCTTGGGTGTAGCGGGAGTTCAGGAGCAGTACTTC. Amino acid sequence: CASSLGVAGVQEQYF.

There are a few counts of this clone. The gene calls are TRBV6-7 and TRBJ2-7; D ambiguous. TRBV6-7 is filed as an ORF, its function uncertain. The CDR3 loop spans 12 amino acids. V lost 2 bases and J lost 5, with 7 bases in between. In DNA, the CDR3 is TGTGCCAGCAGTTACCCGCGCGACGAGCAGTACTTC. It encodes CASSYPRDEQYF.

This sequence joins TRBV30 and TRBJ1-5, with 8 bases lining up with TRBD1. Germline V gene lookup returns CDR1 GTSNPN and CDR2 SVGIG (reference sequence). The CDR3 has 13 residues. V lost 4 bases and J lost 2; bases outside the gene matches: 1. In DNA form, the CDR3 reads TGTGCCTGGACAGGGGGCGGCAATCAGCCCCAGCATTTT. Amino acid sequence: CAWTGGGNQPQHF.

This clone was detected a few times. Other nucleotide sequences in the sample specify the same CDR3. The chain employs TRBV28 and TRBJ1-5; 8 positions match TRBD1. This CDR3 comprises 13 residues. CDR1 is MDHEN, CDR2 SYDVKM, per germline. V trimming: 6 bases; J trimming: 6 bases; junction bases outside the gene matches: 4. Here the CDR3 DNA reads TGTGCCAGCAGCGACAGGGGTGGTCAGCCCCAGCATTTT. Its protein product is CASSDRGGQPQHF.

This clone was seen repeatedly, ten times or more. This rearrangement joins TRBV7-2 to TRBJ1-2; 8 bases fit TRBD1. This CDR3 spans 14 amino acids. The ends lost 2 bases at V and 4 bases at J; junction bases unmatched: 3. Germline CDR1 SGHTA, CDR2 FQGNSA. DNA for the CDR3: TGTGCCAGCAGCTTATTCACAGGGGGCTATGGCTACACCTTC. Translated, it gives CASSLFTGGYGYTF.

This chain uses TRBV27 with TRBJ2-7; TRBD1 aligns across 8 bases. V dropped 3 bases and J dropped 5; count of bases not matched to a gene: 6. CDR3 length equals 14 residues. Germline CDR1 MNHEY, CDR2 SMNVEV (reference sequence). The CDR3 region has the DNA TGTGCCAGCAGTTTGTTAGGGACAGGCCACGAGCAGTACTTC. Residues: CASSLLGTGHEQYF.

This rearrangement joins TRBV5-1 to TRBJ2-1, with 7 nucleotides matching TRBD1. The CDR3 is made up of 17 amino acids. The germline CDR1 and CDR2 sequences are SGHRS and YFSETQ. Trimming took 4 bases from V and 8 from J; bases not matched to a gene: 18. The CDR3 region is CASSPTVMAGGGHEQFF. As DNA, the CDR3 is TGCGCCAGCAGCCCCACGGTTATGGCAGGGGGTGGCCATGAGCAGTTCTTC. Variable domain in full (rest from reference TRBV5-1 and TRBJ2-1): KAGVTQTPRYLIKTRGQQVTLSCSPISGHRSVSWYQQTPGQGLQFLFEYFSETQRNKGNFPGRFSGRQFSNSRSEMNVSTLELGDSALYLCASSPTVMAGGGHEQFFGPGTRLTVL.

The gene calls are TRBV6-1 and TRBJ1-1, with unresolved D. Trimming shortened V by 0 bases and J by 1 base, and 9 bases separated the two germline ends. Germline V gives CDR1 MNHNS, CDR2 SASEGT. The CDR3 totals 15 residues. CDR3 protein: CASSEAVEGNTEAFF. The CDR3 nucleotides are TGTGCCAGCAGTGAAGCGGTGGAGGGGAACACTGAAGCTTTCTTT.

This clone has a count of ten or more. This specimen includes other DNA sequences encoding the same CDR3. This rearrangement joins TRBV18 to TRBJ2-7, with TRBD2 matching over 10 bases. With 3 bases clipped from V and 1 base from J, the junction kept 3 bases outside the gene matches. The CDR3 spans 15 residues. CDR1 KGHSH and CDR2 LQKENI come from the germline V gene. The CDR3 DNA reads TGTGCCAGCTCACCGAGCGGGAGGGGGTCCTACGAGCAGTACTTC. Translated: CASSPSGRGSYEQYF.

The rearrangement joins TRBV28 to TRBJ1-1, with 9 nucleotides matching TRBD1. CDR1 is MDHEN and CDR2 is SYDVKM in the germline V gene. CDR3 length: 15 amino acids. V was pared by 6 bases and J by 7 bases, with 12 bases of the junction left unmatched. CDR3 in DNA: TGTGCCAGCAGCCCCGGAAGACAGGGGGTAGATGAAGCTTTCTTT. Amino acids: CASSPGRQGVDEAFF.